These 30 T cell receptor beta chains share one sample of origin, sequenced in a study of Ad26.COV2.S vaccination and SARS-CoV-2 variants. Profiling relied on immunoSEQ multiplex PCR, and the TCRdb table lists in-frame clones only, not all of them. The sample includes hundreds of thousands of clones, around 89% seen only once; the top ten take approximately 5%. Indicated treatment: 15 to 20 received Ad26.COV2.S at low or high dose, single or two shots; roughly 5 received placebo; per-sample allocation not given. Collection of samples fell on day 63 after the first vaccine or placebo injection. Here the sequenced sample was peripheral blood, taken in a trial of Ad26.COV2.S vaccine versus placebo. Source of these receptors: a person between 18 and 65 years old who received the Ad26.COV2.S COVID-19 vaccine or a placebo.

CDR3 sequence: CASSLATKQETQYF. Written as DNA, the CDR3 is TGTGCCAGCAGCTTGGCTACTAAGCAAGAGACCCAGTACTTC. V usage is TRBV7-8 and J usage is TRBJ2-5; D uncertain. The CDR3 extends over 14 amino acids. Germline-derived CDR1 and CDR2 are SGHVS and FQNEAQ. The ends were cut back, 3 bases at V and 2 bases at J, with 10 bases in the middle.

The gene calls are TRBV7-9 and TRBJ1-1; D is possibly TRBD1 (5 bases). This CDR3 comprises 14 residues. Trimming pared 4 bases from V and 3 bases from J, leaving 12 bases between. In germline, CDR1 is SEHNR, CDR2 FQNEAQ (reference sequence). CDR3 loop: CASSSEGYHTEAFF. The CDR3 bases are TGTGCCAGCAGCTCCGAGGGGTACCACACTGAAGCTTTCTTT.

The sample holds one count of this clone. V usage is TRBV6-5 and J usage is TRBJ2-3; possibly TRBD2 for D (5 bases). The CDR3 loop spans 15 amino acids. The germline V and J ends were trimmed by 0 bases and 2 bases, with 9 bases remaining between them. From germline, CDR1 is MNHEY and CDR2 SVGAGI. CDR3 DNA sequence: TGTGCCAGCAGTTACTCCGGGGTTGTCACAGATACGCAGTATTTT. Translating gives CASSYSGVVTDTQYF.

This clone has just one count. This rearrangement joins TRBV19 to TRBJ2-7, with D hard to call. V was clipped by 5 bases and J by 2 bases, with 7 bases between them. The germline V gene has CDR1 LNHDA and CDR2 SQIVND (reference sequence). The CDR3 totals 12 residues. The CDR3 bases are TGTGCCAGTAGTGACAAGACCTACGAGCAGTACTTC. The encoded protein is CASSDKTYEQYF. Full variable domain (remainder filled in from reference TRBV19 and TRBJ2-7): DGGITQSPKYLFRKEGQNVTLSCEQNLNHDAMYWYRQDPGQGLRLIYYSQIVNDFQKGDIAEGYSVSREKKESFPLTVTSAQKNPTAFYLCASSDKTYEQYFGPGTRLTVT.

V and J are TRBV19 and TRBJ1-1; D is possibly TRBD1 (5 bases). Trimming removed 0 bases at V and 6 bases at J, with 14 bases between. Germline lookup yields CDR1 LNHDA and CDR2 SQIVND (reference sequence). CDR3 length equals 15 residues. DNA of the CDR3: TGTGCCAGTAGTATAGATCTATCAGGGTCGCCTGAAGCTTTCTTT. Translation gives CASSIDLSGSPEAFF.

V and J are TRBV4-3 and TRBJ1-6; a weak D match, TRBD1 (6 bases). This CDR3 contains 15 residues. Germline V gene sequence: CDR1 LGHNA, CDR2 YSLEER. With 1 base removed from V and 7 bases from J, the gap between germline ends came to 11 bases. The CDR3 region has the DNA TGCGCCAGCAGCCAAGTGCTTGGGACAAATTCACCCCTCCACTTT. Protein product: CASSQVLGTNSPLHF.

About this clone itself: Distinct nucleotide sequences in the sample also encode this CDR3. This sequence joins TRBV5-1 and TRBJ2-7; a weak D match, TRBD2 (5 bases). Germline V gene data show CDR1 as SGHRS and CDR2 as YFSETQ. Trimming pared 0 bases from V and 0 bases from J, leaving 13 bases between. The CDR3 is 16 residues long. The CDR3 region is CASSLDPEGSSYEQYF. The DNA of the CDR3 is TGCGCCAGCAGCTTGGATCCAGAGGGCAGCTCCTACGAGCAGTACTTC.

The CDR3 protein is CASSLVSGGNYEQYF. The CDR3 coding sequence is TGTGCCAGCAGCTTGGTCTCAGGGGGGAACTACGAGCAGTACTTC. This sequence joins TRBV5-6 and TRBJ2-7; D might be TRBD1 (7 bases). V was shortened by 0 bases and J by 3 bases, with 13 bases between the two germline ends. CDR1 is SGHDT and CDR2 is YYEEEE in the germline V gene. There are 15 residues in the CDR3.

The V gene is TRBV19, the J gene TRBJ2-2; 7 positions match TRBD1. The ends lost 4 bases at V and 0 bases at J; junction bases unmatched: 2. CDR1 is LNHDA, CDR2 SQIVND, per germline (reference sequence). The CDR3 contains 15 residues. CDR3 sequence reads: CASSKGTANTGELFF. The CDR3 nucleotides read TGTGCCAGTAGTAAGGGGACAGCGAACACCGGGGAGCTGTTTTTT.

This clone was found a few times. The chain couples TRBV18 to TRBJ2-7; D possibly corresponds to TRBD1 (6 bases). Germline V gene sequence: CDR1 KGHSH, CDR2 LQKENI. V shed 3 bases and J shed 4 bases, with 13 bases lying between them. The length of the CDR3 is 14 residues. The CDR3 sequence: CASSPNGGLYEQYF. The CDR3 bases are TGTGCCAGCTCACCCAATGGGGGCCTTTACGAGCAGTACTTC. The full variable domain, with the rest looked up from reference TRBV18 and TRBJ2-7, is NAGVMQNPRHLVRRRGQEARLRCSPMKGHSHVYWYRQLPEEGLKFMVYLQKENIIDESGMPKERFSAEFPKEGPSILRIQQVVRGDSAAYFCASSPNGGLYEQYFGPGTRLTVT.

The chain couples TRBV30 to TRBJ1-4, with D perhaps TRBD1 (5 bases). V was clipped by 0 bases and J by 6 bases, with 11 bases between them. CDR3 size: 14 residues. Germline V gives CDR1 GTSNPN, CDR2 SVGIG (reference sequence). This CDR3 reads CAWSVTGGDEKLFF. CDR3 sequence (DNA): TGTGCCTGGAGTGTTACCGGGGGAGATGAAAAACTGTTTTTT.

This chain links TRBV13 with TRBJ2-7, with 11 bases fitting TRBD2. The germline CDR1 and CDR2 sequences are PRHDT and FYEKMQ (reference sequence). The CDR3 spans 16 residues. Trimming at V came to 5 bases and at J to 1 base, leaving 7 bases not matched to a gene. Here the CDR3 DNA reads TGTGCCAGCAGCCCGTCTGGGACTAGCGGATCCTACGAGCAGTACTTC. Translating gives CASSPSGTSGSYEQYF. Together with reference TRBV13 and TRBJ2-7, the CDR3 gives the full variable domain: AAGVIQSPRHLIKEKRETATLKCYPIPRHDTVYWYQQGPGQDPQFLISFYEKMQSDKGSIPDRFSAQQFSDYHSELNMSSLELGDSALYFCASSPSGTSGSYEQYFGPGTRLTVT.

The chain couples TRBV29-1 to TRBJ1-1; 9 nucleotides match TRBD1. V shed 5 bases, J shed 1 base, and the junction held 5 bases outside the gene matches. This CDR3 is 14 amino acids long. In germline, CDR1 is SQVTM, CDR2 ANQGSEA. The CDR3: CSVSIQGANTEAFF. The CDR3 bases are TGCAGCGTTTCAATACAGGGGGCGAACACTGAAGCTTTCTTT. Full variable domain (outside the CDR3, taken from reference TRBV29-1 and TRBJ1-1): SAVISQKPSRDICQRGTSLTIQCQVDSQVTMMFWYRQQPGQSLTLIATANQGSEATYESGFVIDKFPISRPNLTFSTLTVSNMSPEDSSIYLCSVSIQGANTEAFFGQGTRLTVV.

The chain uses TRBV2 and TRBJ2-1, with TRBD1 matching 9 bases. J was trimmed by 1 base and V by 5 bases; bases with no gene match: 3. Germline CDR1 is SNHLY and CDR2 is FYNNEI. CDR3 length: 15 amino acids. The CDR3 nucleotides read TGTGCCAGCAGTCCAGACAGGGGGTCCTACAATGAGCAGTTCTTC. The encoded protein is CASSPDRGSYNEQFF.

This rearrangement joins TRBV27 to TRBJ1-2; 9 bases fit TRBD1. Germline-derived CDR1 and CDR2 are MNHEY and SMNVEV (reference sequence). Unmatched junction bases numbered 17, after V lost 5 bases and J lost 7 bases. CDR3 length: 17 residues. The CDR3: CASSERQGDKRVGGYTF. The CDR3 bases are TGTGCCAGCAGTGAACGACAGGGGGATAAGAGAGTAGGTGGCTACACCTTC.

The count of this clone is one. The junction does not match germline at one end; this may be a read error. This chain links TRBV6-1 with TRBJ2-2; D is unresolved. The CDR3 is made up of 15 amino acids. Germline-derived CDR1 and CDR2 are MNHNS and SASEGT. CDR3 amino acids: CASSEGIGFTGELFF. Here the CDR3 DNA reads TGTGCCAGCAGCGAAGGGATAGGCTTCACCGGGGAGCTGTTTTTT.

V usage is TRBV24-1 and J usage is TRBJ1-5; D not certain. V was pared by 3 bases and J by 3 bases, with 5 bases between. This CDR3 is 13 amino acids long. Germline V gives CDR1 KGHDR, CDR2 SFDVKD. The CDR3 spells CATSDRSNQPQHF. CDR3 coding DNA: TGTGCCACCAGTGATCGGTCCAATCAGCCCCAGCATTTT.

This chain joins TRBV2 and TRBJ2-7, with D possibly matching TRBD1 (6 bases). CDR1 and CDR2 from the germline V gene are SNHLY and FYNNEI. The CDR3 has 13 residues. Trimming removed 7 bases at V and 0 bases at J, with 10 bases between. CDR3 in amino acids: CASIGQNSYEQYF. DNA of the CDR3: TGTGCCAGCATCGGACAGAACTCCTACGAGCAGTACTTC. The full variable domain, with the rest looked up from reference TRBV2 and TRBJ2-7, is EPEVTQTPSHQVTQMGQEVILRCVPISNHLYFYWYRQILGQKVEFLVSFYNNEISEKSEIFDDQFSVERPDGSNFTLKIRSTKLEDSAMYFCASIGQNSYEQYFGPGTRLTVT.

CDR3 nucleotide sequence: TGTGCCAGCAGCGACCGGGGGGCTAACACCGGGGAGCTGTTTTTT. Translation: CASSDRGANTGELFF. This chain connects TRBV7-9 to TRBJ2-2; D may be TRBD2 (7 bases). V shed 5 bases and J shed 2 bases, with 12 bases lying between them. The CDR3 covers 15 residues. The germline V gene has CDR1 SEHNR and CDR2 FQNEAQ (reference sequence). Full variable domain (rest looked up from reference TRBV7-9 and TRBJ2-2): DTGVSQNPRHKITKRGQNVTFRCDPISEHNRLYWYRQTLGQGPEFLTYFQNEAQLEKSRLLSDRFSAERPKGSFSTLEIQRTEQGDSAMYLCASSDRGANTGELFFGEGSRLTVL.

V usage is TRBV7-9 and J usage is TRBJ2-7; TRBD1 aligns across 7 bases. Per germline, CDR1 SEHNR and CDR2 FQNEAQ (reference sequence). The CDR3 sequence is 15 residues long. The V and J ends lost 5 bases and 1 base, in that order; junction bases with no gene match: 8. The CDR3 reads CASSPFTGESYEQYF. The CDR3 DNA reads as TGTGCCAGCAGCCCTTTTACAGGGGAATCCTACGAGCAGTACTTC.

The chain combines TRBV4-2 with TRBJ2-3; 9 nucleotides line up with TRBD2. The CDR3 loop spans 14 amino acids. V was clipped by 4 bases and J by 1 base; unmatched bases: 0. Germline values: CDR1 LGHNA, CDR2 YNFKEQ. CDR3 protein: CASSRTSGTDTQYF. DNA of the CDR3: TGTGCCAGCAGCCGGACTAGCGGCACAGATACGCAGTATTTT.

The V call is TRBV3-1 (or the pseudogene TRBV3-2), the J call TRBJ1-1, with unresolved D. The length of the CDR3 is 14 residues. Germline V gene lookup returns CDR1 LGHDT and CDR2 YNNKEL (reference sequence). The V gene lost 2 bases and the J gene lost 8 bases, with 15 bases spanning the gap. The CDR3 coding sequence is TGTGCCAGCAGCCAAAGTATTTCTGTCCCCGAAGCTTTCTTT. Its protein is CASSQSISVPEAFF.

V usage is TRBV7-2 and J usage is TRBJ1-3; the D is unclear. From germline, CDR1 is SGHTA and CDR2 FQGNSA. V gave up 6 bases and J gave up 1 base, with 1 base separating them. CDR3 length: 11 residues. Here the CDR3 reads CASSSGNTIYF. The CDR3, as DNA: TGTGCCAGCAGTTCTGGAAACACCATATATTTT.

This chain connects TRBV13 to TRBJ2-1, with 10 nucleotides matching TRBD1. Germline V gene sequence: CDR1 PRHDT, CDR2 FYEKMQ (reference sequence). This CDR3 is 19 amino acids long. V gave up 2 bases and J gave up 3 bases; unmatched junction bases: 13. CDR3 in DNA: TGTGCCAGCAGCTTAAGCCTGGAACGATGGACAGGGGGCTACAATGAGCAGTTCTTC. It specifies CASSLSLERWTGGYNEQFF.

This clone was seen a single time. J is TRBJ2-3 and V is TRBV2; D tentatively fits TRBD1 or TRBD2 (5 bases each). The CDR3 spans 14 residues. Trimming cost V 4 bases and J 5 bases, with 13 bases left between them. Germline assignment: CDR1 SNHLY and CDR2 FYNNEI. CDR3 bases: TGTGCCAGCAGTGGGATGGTGAGGGGAGATACGCAGTATTTT. Residues: CASSGMVRGDTQYF.

The chain joins TRBV6-6 to TRBJ2-6; TRBD1 aligns across 11 bases. The CDR3 sequence is 16 residues long. Germline V gene lookup returns CDR1 MNHNY and CDR2 SVGAGI (reference sequence). Losses at the gene ends were 8 bases for V and 0 bases for J; bases not matched to a gene: 3. CDR3 sequence: CASRTGGASGANVLTF. The CDR3 DNA follows: TGTGCCAGCCGGACAGGGGGCGCCTCTGGGGCCAACGTCCTGACTTTC.

This chain links TRBV10-2 with TRBJ1-5; perhaps TRBD1 as D (6 bases). CDR3 length equals 14 residues. The germline CDR1 and CDR2 sequences are WSHSY and SAAADI. Trimming left V 6 bases short and J 7 bases short, with 16 bases between. The DNA for the CDR3 is TGCGCCAGCAGCATACAGGGTTCTGGGCAGCCCCAGCATTTT. This codes for CASSIQGSGQPQHF.

The rearrangement joins TRBV24-1 to TRBJ2-1; perhaps D is TRBD1 or TRBD2 (5 bases each). The CDR3 loop spans 17 amino acids. Germline CDR1 is KGHDR and CDR2 is SFDVKD. Trimming cost V 1 base and J 0 bases, with 12 bases left between them. DNA of the CDR3: TGTGCCACCAGTGATTTCGGGGCCCACAACTCCTACAATGAGCAGTTCTTC. Protein product: CATSDFGAHNSYNEQFF.

The gene calls are TRBV2 and TRBJ1-5, with D possibly matching TRBD1 (5 bases). CDR3 length equals 14 residues. Deletions cut 8 bases from V and 2 bases from J, with 13 bases between. Looked up from germline, CDR1 is SNHLY and CDR2 is FYNNEI. CDR3 region: CASRLREGNQPQHF. CDR3 nucleotide sequence: TGTGCCAGCCGTCTCAGGGAGGGCAATCAGCCCCAGCATTTT.

This chain joins TRBV5-6 and TRBJ2-7; TRBD1 matches at 10 bases. V was pared by 4 bases and J by 2 bases, with 6 bases of the junction left unmatched. From germline, CDR1 is SGHDT and CDR2 YYEEEE. The CDR3 spans 15 residues. The chain's CDR3 is CASSPAGTGAYEQYF. The CDR3 region has the DNA TGTGCCAGCAGCCCTGCCGGGACAGGGGCCTACGAGCAGTACTTC. The entire variable domain, with the rest obtained from reference TRBV5-6 and TRBJ2-7, is as follows: DAGVTQSPTHLIKTRGQQVTLRCSPKSGHDTVSWYQQALGQGPQFIFQYYEEEERQRGNFPDRFSGHQFPNYSSELNVNALLLGDSALYLCASSPAGTGAYEQYFGPGTRLTVT.